This is a list of T cell receptor beta chains from one sample in a study of PD-1 blockade in classical Hodgkin lymphoma. Assay: immunoSEQ multiplex PCR; the TCRdb copy retains only in-frame clones and omits some. The sample lists more than 90,000 clones; roughly 76% were seen once. Sequencing used peripheral blood mononuclear cells (PBMCs), obtained before the second cycle of nivolumab. The receptor set was obtained from a human donor with classical Hodgkin lymphoma. Both conserved end residues are part of each CDR3. A D gene is named only where the DNA matches it firmly. Clone size is not always given. Where it is, it says once, few, many or a class for expanded clones.

CASSIGLEDTQYF,TGTGCCAGTAGTATCGGCCTGGAAGATACGCAGTATTTT,TRBJ2-3,TRBV19,NA,once
CAWNPFLAGELFF,TGTGCCTGGAACCCGTTCCTGGCCGGGGAGCTGTTTTTT,TRBJ2-2,TRBV30,NA,NA
CASMETSGSWETQYF,TGTGCCAGCATGGAAACTAGCGGGAGTTGGGAGACCCAGTACTTC,TRBJ2-5,TRBV2,TRBD2,few
CASSQERESTDTQYF,TGTGCCAGCTCACAGGAGCGGGAGAGCACAGATACGCAGTATTTT,TRBJ2-3,TRBV18,TRBD2,NA
CASSWGTDTQYF,TGTGCCAGCAGCTGGGGCACAGATACGCAGTATTTT,TRBJ2-3,TRBV5-4,NA,NA
CASSVAEGAAQAYGYTF,TGTGCCAGCAGCGTAGCGGAGGGGGCAGCACAGGCCTATGGCTACACCTTC,TRBJ1-2,TRBV9,TRBD1,once
CASSVASSSYEQYF,TGTGCCAGCAGCGTAGCTAGCTCGTCCTACGAGCAGTACTTC,TRBJ2-7,TRBV9,NA,NA
CASSAGRAGEQFF,TGTGCCAGCAGCGCCGGTCGGGCGGGTGAGCAGTTCTTC,TRBJ2-1,TRBV6-1,NA,NA
CASSQPGQGWTDTQYF,TGTGCCAGCAGCCAACCGGGACAGGGGTGGACAGATACGCAGTATTTT,TRBJ2-3,TRBV28,TRBD1,NA
CASSLYRAAGYTF,TGTGCCAGTAGCCTATACAGGGCGGCCGGCTACACCTTC,TRBJ1-2,TRBV19,NA,NA
CAISDLVSYEQYF,TGTGCCATCAGTGACCTCGTCTCCTACGAGCAGTACTTC,TRBJ2-7,TRBV10-3,NA,NA
CATSSPGRVNEKLFF,TGTGCCACCAGCAGCCCCGGACGCGTCAATGAAAAACTGTTTTTT,TRBJ1-4,TRBV15,NA,NA
CASSPLETGVETQYF,TGTGCCAGCAGCCCTTTGGAGACAGGGGTCGAGACCCAGTACTTC,TRBJ2-5,TRBV27,TRBD1,NA
CASSRGSGRFYEQYF,TGTGCCAGCAGCCGAGGTAGCGGGAGGTTCTACGAGCAGTACTTC,TRBJ2-7,TRBV7-8,TRBD2,NA
CATSREGSGRETQYF,TGTGCCACCAGCAGAGAGGGCTCAGGGAGGGAGACCCAGTACTTC,TRBJ2-5,TRBV15,NA,NA
CASSLVRREGSNIQYF,TGTGCCAGCAGCTTAGTAAGGAGGGAGGGTTCAAACATTCAGTACTTC,TRBJ2-4,TRBV7-6,TRBD2,once